Below are 2 T cell receptor beta chains sequenced from a single sample in a study of T cells in Graves' hyperthyroidism and ophthalmopathy (dated by TCRdb to between 2019 and 2020). Libraries were made using multiplex PCR. Sequenced using an Illumina HiSeq 2000. TCR beta CDR3 regions were amplified from RNA transcripts. The TCR CDR3 was subjected to a first round of RT-PCR using the HTBI primer set and the Qiagen OneStep RT-PCR kit. TCRdb reprocessed the public reads (quality trimming at Q25 with fastp, clone calling with MiXCR) and kept in-frame beta chains. Each CDR3 protein appears once, grouped with its most common genes and DNA. The sample table contains approximately 520,000 distinct CDR3 sequences; only one count was recorded for less than 25% of them. The ten largest clones capture around 27% of the sample. The material sequenced was blood. The source is a man aged 18 to 29 with Graves' hyperthyroidism.

Ten or more counts support this clonotype. The V gene is TRBV12-3 or TRBV12-4, the J gene TRBJ2-7, with D possibly being TRBD1 or TRBD2 (5 bases each). V was cut by 6 bases and J by 3 bases, with 18 bases left in between. This CDR3 has 15 amino acids. In DNA, the CDR3 is TGTGCCAGCAGCGAGGGGACGAAGAATTACTACGAGCAGTACTTC. This gives the protein CASSEGTKNYYEQYF.

This clonotype has a count of ten or more. This sequence joins TRBV2 and TRBJ1-1; D perhaps matches TRBD1 (5 bases). This CDR3 comprises 11 residues. Between the trimmed V and J ends, which lost 8 bases and 5 bases, there was a span of 9 bases. Germline lookup yields CDR1 SNHLY and CDR2 FYNNEI. The CDR3 protein is CASWRGTEAFF. The CDR3, as DNA: TGTGCCAGCTGGAGGGGAACTGAAGCTTTCTTT.